The source of this T cell receptor (beta chain) is a study of cytomegalovirus exposure and HLA in healthy donors (dated 2017 in TCRdb). About the full investigation: According to an earlier analysis of 550 to 700 of the donors, some 180 million T cells yielded 120 million or so unique TCR beta sequences and 250 to 350 Gb of sequence data. About 300 gigabases of sequencing data and tens of millions of unique TCR sequences made up an early release that covered over 550 HLA-typed donors. Of the roughly 390 genotyped donors, around 81% fell in the genetic ancestry cluster associated with self-reported Caucasian donors. The study aimed to test whether cataloging public T cell receptors could reveal signatures of past pathogen exposure. The study profiled the T cell repertoires of fewer than 850 subjects by immunosequencing and related them to cytomegalovirus serostatus. Along with the approximately 650-subject first cohort, a separate validation cohort of some 130 different subjects was used. To predict cytomegalovirus infection status, the study brought together high-throughput TCR immunosequencing, statistical association of individual TCRs with disease status, and machine learning. To study patterns of TCR occurrence, a later analysis re-analyzed previously published TCR beta repertoires from 666 donors and added high-resolution HLA genotyping. Rather than using new phenotypic data, the later analysis identified candidate immune exposures from TCR beta sequences and from how often those sequences occurred across donors. To decide whether each TCR beta V gene segment behaved as functional or pseudogenic, an earlier analysis of over 500 of the donors relied on high-throughput TCR beta sequencing. Alongside the repertoire data, information on donor age, sex, ethnicity and CMV serostatus was compiled. In a later genetic analysis, genome-wide SNP genotypes for about three fifths of the roughly 670 donors were used, and that subset was treated as a discovery cohort. All discovery cohort repertoires had been generated on a single sequencing platform. Class I and class II HLA loci were covered by the typing at four-digit resolution. The number of donors typed differed by locus, with about 620-630 for A, B, C, DRB1 and DQB1, more than 500 for DQA1, approximately 580 for DPA1, and 400 to 490 for DPB1. Roughly 5 DR-DQ haplotypes were handled as single units for association and clustering, since linkage in the cohort was strong. Among around 400 genotyped donors of the cohort, an average of about 220,000 unique TCR beta nucleotide sequences was sequenced per donor, of which 15% to 20% were non-productive. Here is what the overall study found, with its caveats: The only immune exposure information available for the cohort was CMV serostatus. The study listed 164 TCR beta chains as associated with cytomegalovirus. Linkage disequilibrium might explain the correlated functional status among segregating V segments, but an unknown experimental factor could not be ruled out. The sequencing pipeline was judged likely to have produced a cluster of highly shared sequence variants as a technical artifact. HLA typing was unavailable for some donors at each locus, so association tests used only the typed subset. Most TCR sequences were observed very rarely across donors, whereas some public TCRs were present in many individuals. Cytomegalovirus status was reported to be diagnosed by the classifier with high specificity and sensitivity in both the original and validation cohorts. The cohort was sequenced for TCR beta chains only, and without alpha or paired-chain data the features that could be detected were limited. According to a later analysis, TCR association rates differed among HLA loci, with DRB1 alleles showing the most associated TCRs and HLA-C alleles showing the fewest. Roughly uniform sequencing depth across donors was assumed in presence/absence analyses, although this assumption may not hold. In vitro tests confirmed that three of the cytomegalovirus-associated TCR beta chains recognize cytomegalovirus antigens. Because the 87-base-pair reads could not distinguish some IMGT-functional V segments, including TRBV6-2 and TRBV6-3, those segments were excluded. In a later analysis, HLA-associated TCR beta chains showed more clonal expansion and lower generation probabilities than non-associated chains that were equally common. Assigning TCR associations to individual alleles was difficult when HLA alleles, especially DR and DQ, strongly co-occurred. In an earlier analysis of more than 450 of the donors, most TCR beta V segments were observed in productive rearrangements about 87% or about 30% of the time, broadly matching IMGT annotations. Specific HLA alleles were associated with roughly 16,000 TCR beta sequences at a false discovery rate of 0.05 in a later analysis. In a later analysis, several top co-occurrence clusters were reported to appear linked to parvovirus B19, influenza, CMV and Epstein-Barr virus. A later genetic analysis associated a missense DCLRE1C variant with V-gene and J-gene trimming of TCR beta chains, and an independent cohort replicated the association. It was suggested by the authors that the approach could potentially be generalized to other disease states and immunological phenotypes. Most CMV-associated TCR beta chains appeared to be HLA-restricted in a later analysis, and the HLA associations seemed to be driven largely by CMV exposure. Seventeen rarely observed V segments, including chromosome 9 orphons, were excluded from the earlier analysis of a few hundred of the donors because counts were too low. A later genetic analysis reported fewer N-insertions in productive TCRs among donors in an Asian-associated ancestry cluster than the approximately 670-donor mean. A further reported finding was that TCR beta sequences accurately predicted the HLA-A and HLA-B alleles for most subjects in the first cohort.

The cohort comprised several hundred healthy bone marrow donors. At the time of sampling, all cohort members were nominally healthy, though unrecorded immune exposures were likely present. The donor was CMV seropositive and was included in the group of 250 to 350 seropositive cohort members. Each donor provided a peripheral blood sample, and peripheral blood mononuclear cells were used for TCR beta sequencing. The Qiagen DNeasy Blood Extraction Kit was used to extract genomic DNA from the blood cell samples. The method was the immunoSEQ multiplex PCR assay. The multiplex PCR relied on a mix of 60 forward primers for TCR Vbeta segments and 13 reverse primers for TCR Jbeta segments. Amplification of the CDR3 region of rearranged TCR beta genes was performed with a multiplex PCR assay on genomic DNA. Amplified TCR beta libraries were sequenced as 87-base-pair reads on the Illumina HiSeq System. In the source study's methods: A later analysis counted about 80 million unique TCR beta chains across the 666 repertoires, and 10 million to 12 million of these chains were shared by at least two donors. Raw reads were error-corrected and collapsed into unique sequences with a nearest-neighbor algorithm that merged closely related sequences to remove PCR and sequencing errors. V, D and J gene segments were assigned by aligning CDR3 sequences to IMGT reference sequences. For a sequence to be retained, a match of at least six nucleotides was required to both a V gene segment and a J gene segment. Rearrangements were classified as productive when the CDR3 lacked stop codons and remained in frame with V and J, and all other rearrangements were classified as non-productive. Following IMGT convention, CDR3 was defined as the stretch from the second conserved V-encoded cysteine to the conserved J-encoded phenylalanine. The earlier analysis of more than 450 of the donors excluded sequences that lacked an unambiguous match to a single V gene segment. An earlier analysis of 500 to 700 of the donors classified V segments as functional when productive rearrangements were above 56.7% and as segregating when the standard deviation between donors was above 5%. A statistical classification framework was developed to diagnose cytomegalovirus status using the catalog of TCR beta chain sequences. A later analysis assigned V and J genes by comparing TCR nucleotide sequences with IMGT/GENE-DB human TR gene sequences. The TCRdist pipeline was used in a later analysis to assign CDR3 sequences and most-parsimonious VDJ recombination scenarios. In a later analysis, each TCR beta chain was defined by its CDR3 amino acid sequence together with its V-gene family, and reads without a unique V-gene family were excluded. To address suspected cross-contamination and a sequencing artifact, a later analysis removed roughly 640 highly shared, low-generation-probability nucleotide sequences. For each public chain, a later analysis derived a clonal expansion index from normalized ranks of inferred template counts within each repertoire. A later analysis computed generation probabilities with a VDJ recombination model fitted to out-of-frame rearrangements, and checked the results against IGoR. Hypergeometric tests were used in a later analysis to score TCR-TCR, TCR-HLA and TCR-CMV co-occurrence, with a repertoire-size bias correction applied to the TCR pairs. In a later analysis, false discovery rates were estimated by permuting HLA or CMV assignments 20 times. In a later analysis, co-occurring TCRs were grouped using DBSCAN, and TCRdist sequence similarity was added for clustering within HLA-allele-positive subsets. Repertoires with fewer than 30,000 or more than 120,000 public chains were left out of co-occurrence clustering, as were about 5 repertoires with anomalous nucleotide sharing. TCRdb provides this immuneACCESS table in a form limited to in-frame rearrangements. Some clones are lacking; in checked studies, under half of them reflect an unresolved V gene, and why the rest are absent is not known. The V and J calls and clone size come from that table; D and trimming were worked out from the DNA. The sample has roughly 160,000 clones on record, approximately 78% of them singletons. 7% to 9% of the sample belongs to the ten largest clones.

V is trimmed back by 6 bases and J by 14 bases, and the junction contains 11 bases that no gene match accounts for. The germline V gene (reference sequence) specifies WNHNN as CDR1 and SYGVQD as CDR2. From its cysteine to its phenylalanine, the CDR3 spans 13 amino acids. The read is trimmed to its CDR3 DNA, 39 bases read in frame from base 1. Details on this clone: Its antigen is unknown. Per-base qualities were not stored, and no clone one base away is much larger.

Sequencing was carried out using PBMCs. This TCR came from a male donor in good health and CMV-seropositive. The chain is assembled from TRBV10-1 and TRBJ2-4, with 9 bases aligning to TRBD1. The DNA sequence reads TGCGCCAGCAGGGACAGGGGTGTCAATGGGGAGTACTTC. It specifies CASRDRGVNGEYF.